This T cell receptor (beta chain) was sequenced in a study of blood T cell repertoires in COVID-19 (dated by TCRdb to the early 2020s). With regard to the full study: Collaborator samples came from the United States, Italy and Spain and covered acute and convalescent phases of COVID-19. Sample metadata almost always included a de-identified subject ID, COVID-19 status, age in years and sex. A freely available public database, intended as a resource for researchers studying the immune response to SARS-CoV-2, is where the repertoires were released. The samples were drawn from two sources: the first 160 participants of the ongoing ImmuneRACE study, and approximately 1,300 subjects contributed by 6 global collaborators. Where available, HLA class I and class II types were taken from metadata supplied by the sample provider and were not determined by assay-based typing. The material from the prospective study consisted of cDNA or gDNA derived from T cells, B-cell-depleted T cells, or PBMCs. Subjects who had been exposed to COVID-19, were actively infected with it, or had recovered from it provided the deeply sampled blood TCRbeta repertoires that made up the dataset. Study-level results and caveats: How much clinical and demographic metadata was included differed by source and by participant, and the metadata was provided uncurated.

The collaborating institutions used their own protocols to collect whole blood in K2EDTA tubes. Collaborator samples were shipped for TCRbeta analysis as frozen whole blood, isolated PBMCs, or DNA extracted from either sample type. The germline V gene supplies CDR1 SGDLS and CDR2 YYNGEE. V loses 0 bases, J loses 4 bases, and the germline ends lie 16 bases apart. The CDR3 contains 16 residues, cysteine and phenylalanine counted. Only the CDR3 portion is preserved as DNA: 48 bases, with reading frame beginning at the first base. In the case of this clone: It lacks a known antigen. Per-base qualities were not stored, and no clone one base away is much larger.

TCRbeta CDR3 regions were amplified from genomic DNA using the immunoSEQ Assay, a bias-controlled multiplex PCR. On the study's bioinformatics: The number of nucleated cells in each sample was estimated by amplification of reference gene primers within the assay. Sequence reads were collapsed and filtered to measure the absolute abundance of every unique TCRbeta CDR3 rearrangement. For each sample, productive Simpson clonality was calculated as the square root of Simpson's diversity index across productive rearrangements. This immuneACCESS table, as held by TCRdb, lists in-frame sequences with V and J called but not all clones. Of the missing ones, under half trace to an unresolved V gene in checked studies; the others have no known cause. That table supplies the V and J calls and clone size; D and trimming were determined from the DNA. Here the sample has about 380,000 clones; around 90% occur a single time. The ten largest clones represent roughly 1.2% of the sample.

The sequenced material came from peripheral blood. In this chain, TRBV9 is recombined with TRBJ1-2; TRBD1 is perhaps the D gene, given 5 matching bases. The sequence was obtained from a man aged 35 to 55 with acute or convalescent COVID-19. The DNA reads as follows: TGTGCCAGCAGCGTAGACCGGCAGGGCTCTCCCTATGGCTACACCTTC. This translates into CASSVDRQGSPYGYTF.